The 16 T cell receptor beta chains listed next were all sequenced from one sample in a study of shared clonotypes between healthy human individuals. Method: immunoSEQ multiplex PCR; TCRdb's copy keeps in-frame clones and lacks some. The sample lists around 1,100,000 clones; 70% to 85% were seen once. Sequences were obtained from memory CD4+ T cells from PBMCs. The subset denotes: CD45RA-negative fraction. These receptors were taken from a man between 18 and 29 years old in good health. Some clones in this sample may be carry-over from other donors' samples.

This sequence joins TRBV7-6 and TRBJ1-4; tentatively, D is TRBD1 (5 bases). From germline, CDR1 is SGHVS and CDR2 FNYEAQ. There are 14 residues in the CDR3. V was pared by 1 base and J by 8 bases, with 11 bases between. The CDR3 bases are TGTGCCAGCAGCTTAGGGGGGGTCCGGGAAAAACTGTTTTTT. Its protein product is CASSLGGVREKLFF. Looking up the rest from reference TRBV7-6 and TRBJ1-4 gives the full variable domain: GAGVSQSPRYKVTKRGQDVALRCDPISGHVSLYWYRQALGQGPEFLTYFNYEAQQDKSGLPNDRFSAERPEGSISTLTIQRTEQRDSAMYRCASSLGGVREKLFFGSGTQLSVL.

The gene calls are TRBV27 and TRBJ2-5; D gene uncertain. V lost 6 bases and J 2 bases, leaving 10 bases between the germline ends. This CDR3 has 13 residues. The germline CDR1 and CDR2 sequences are MNHEY and SMNVEV (reference sequence). CDR3 loop: CASSWRTQETQYF. Here the CDR3 DNA reads TGTGCCAGCAGCTGGCGGACGCAAGAGACCCAGTACTTC.

The J gene is TRBJ2-3, the V gene TRBV30; 7 nucleotides agree with TRBD2. The CDR3 runs to 16 residues. From germline, CDR1 is GTSNPN and CDR2 SVGIG (reference sequence). Trimming at V came to 5 bases and at J to 0 bases, leaving 11 bases not matched to a gene. CDR3 loop: CAWRAAGAFSTDTQYF. The CDR3 coding sequence is TGTGCCTGGCGGGCGGCGGGAGCGTTTAGCACAGATACGCAGTATTTT.

This chain joins TRBV7-2 and TRBJ2-3; D is unclear. The CDR3 is made up of 14 amino acids. The germline V gene encodes CDR1 SGHTA and CDR2 FQGNSA. Trimming took 3 bases from V and 2 from J, leaving 9 bases between them. The CDR3 loop reads CASSLSQPTDTQYF. The CDR3 nucleotides are TGTGCCAGCAGCTTGTCGCAACCCACAGATACGCAGTATTTT.

The chain combines TRBV6-1 with TRBJ2-3; the D gene could be TRBD1 or TRBD2 (5 bases each). Germline V gene sequence: CDR1 MNHNS, CDR2 SASEGT. Trimming removed 1 base from V and 5 bases from J, with 7 bases in between. CDR3 length equals 13 residues. The CDR3 DNA sequence: TGTGCCAGCAGTGAAGGGGGGAGAGATACGCAGTATTTT. This sequence encodes CASSEGGRDTQYF.

A word on this clone: A read error likely explains this, since a far larger clone differs by one base. The sample carries other DNA sequences with the same CDR3. The V gene is TRBV7-3, the J gene TRBJ2-1, with TRBD2 matching 10 bases. Trimming cost V 5 bases and J 2 bases; bases outside gene matches: 3. The CDR3 totals 15 residues. The germline CDR1 and CDR2 sequences are SGHTA and FQGTGA. CDR3 nucleotides: TGTGCCAGCAGCCCCGGACTAGCGGCCTACAATGAGCAGTTCTTC. Translation gives CASSPGLAAYNEQFF.

The chain carries TRBV11-3 and TRBJ2-1; tentatively, D is TRBD1 (6 bases). The CDR3 is 13 residues long. The germline V gene has CDR1 SGHNT and CDR2 YENEEA. V was clipped by 1 base and J by 10 bases, with 11 bases between them. CDR3 DNA sequence: TGTGCCAGCAGCTTAGGTGCCGGGACAGAGCAGTTCTTC. This translates into CASSLGAGTEQFF. Full variable domain (rest looked up from reference TRBV11-3 and TRBJ2-1): EAGVVQSPRYKIIEKKQPVAFWCNPISGHNTLYWYLQNLGQGPELLIRYENEEAVDDSQLPKDRFSAERLKGVDSTLKIQPAELGDSAVYLCASSLGAGTEQFFGPGTRLTVL.

This clone was seen once. This sequence joins TRBV5-1 and TRBJ2-5; 10 positions match TRBD2. The CDR3 is made up of 15 amino acids. Germline V gives CDR1 SGHRS, CDR2 YFSETQ. Unmatched junction bases numbered 5, after V lost 2 bases and J lost 4 bases. CDR3: CASSFLAGVPETQYF. In nucleotides, the CDR3 is TGCGCCAGCAGCTTTCTAGCGGGGGTTCCAGAGACCCAGTACTTC.

The rearrangement joins TRBV7-9 to TRBJ1-1; D not certain. The V and J ends lost 5 bases and 5 bases respectively, with 12 bases between them. Germline loops: CDR1 SEHNR, CDR2 FQNEAQ (reference sequence). The CDR3 spans 13 residues. CDR3 bases: TGTGCCAGCAGCGCCGAGACGAGGACTGAAGCTTTCTTT. Translated, it gives CASSAETRTEAFF.

The table lists this clone with a few counts. This sequence joins TRBV5-8 and TRBJ1-1, with D tentatively TRBD1 (5 bases). Germline values: CDR1 SGHTS, CDR2 YDEGEE. The CDR3 is made up of 15 amino acids. V lost 4 bases, J lost 2 bases, and 15 bases lay in between. The CDR3 region is CASSHYGTVNTEAFF. For the CDR3, the DNA is TGTGCCAGCAGCCACTACGGGACGGTTAACACTGAAGCTTTCTTT.

The chain links TRBV25-1 to TRBJ2-5, with 9 bases lining up with TRBD1. From germline, CDR1 is MGHDK and CDR2 SYGVNS. The CDR3 covers 15 residues. J gave up 5 bases and V 1 base, and 5 bases lay outside the gene matches. The CDR3 region is CASSESGTGKETQYF. DNA for the CDR3: TGTGCCAGCAGTGAATCGGGGACAGGGAAGGAGACCCAGTACTTC.

The chain combines TRBV19 with TRBJ2-7; TRBD2 might be the D (6 bases). CDR1 LNHDA and CDR2 SQIVND come from the germline V gene (reference sequence). The CDR3 extends over 14 amino acids. Deletions cut 0 bases from V and 6 bases from J, with 12 bases between. The CDR3 protein is CASSIDLGGGEQYF. The CDR3 nucleotides read TGTGCCAGTAGTATAGATCTTGGGGGAGGCGAGCAGTACTTC.

This clone occurred a few times. V gene TRBV28 combines with J gene TRBJ1-1; D remains ambiguous. V lost 1 base, J lost 3 bases, and 9 bases lay in between. CDR3 length: 14 amino acids. The germline V gene encodes CDR1 MDHEN and CDR2 SYDVKM. CDR3 protein: CASSLYSGDTEAFF. CDR3 in DNA: TGTGCCAGCAGTTTATATTCAGGAGACACTGAAGCTTTCTTT.

V is TRBV10-3 and J is TRBJ2-4; TRBD2 might be the D (6 bases). This CDR3 spans 15 amino acids. Germline loops: CDR1 ENHRY, CDR2 SYGVKD. V was cut by 7 bases and J by 16 bases, with 29 bases left in between. Here the CDR3 reads CAIKLAHQRVFLIYF. The DNA of the CDR3 is TGTGCCATCAAACTAGCTCACCAACGAGTCTTCCTCATCTACTTC.

The gene calls are TRBV4-3 and TRBJ1-1, with 8 bases fitting TRBD1. Per germline, CDR1 LGHNA and CDR2 YSLEER. The CDR3 is 17 residues long. V shed 1 base, J shed 4 bases, and the junction held 11 bases outside the gene matches. The CDR3 loop is CASSQAVGQGRATEAFF. CDR3 in DNA: TGCGCCAGCAGCCAAGCCGTTGGACAGGGAAGGGCCACTGAAGCTTTCTTT.

This sequence joins TRBV6-1 and TRBJ1-2, with D possibly matching TRBD1 (5 bases). The CDR3 runs to 15 residues. CDR1 is MNHNS and CDR2 is SASEGT in the germline V gene. Trimming left V 3 bases short and J 2 bases short, with 13 bases between. The CDR3 spells CASSDGGEENYGYTF. The CDR3 region has the DNA TGTGCCAGCAGTGATGGGGGGGAGGAGAACTATGGCTACACCTTC.